Following are 19 T cell receptor beta chains from one sample sequenced in a study of blood T cells in healthy people across ages. Alongside a J-beta primer mix, a sample-barcoded 5' primer served in a second PCR lasting roughly 6 to 11 cycles. TCRdb processed the 5' RACE reads anew with MiXCR; each CDR3 protein has one entry. The sample contains about 2 million distinct CDR3 sequences, around half of which appear only once. Sequencing was done on a sample of blood. The receptors come from a woman between 40 and 50 years old in good health.

The chain joins TRBV6-5 to TRBJ1-2; 10 bases are shared with TRBD1. With V trimmed by 2 bases and J by 7 bases, 7 bases remained unmatched. The length of the CDR3 is 15 residues. Germline CDR1 and CDR2: MNHEY and SVGAGI. CDR3 DNA sequence: TGTGCCAGCAGTTACAATGTTGGGGACAGGGGTGGCTACACCTTC. This codes for CASSYNVGDRGGYTF.

There are many counts of this clonotype. The chain employs TRBV27 and TRBJ2-1, with a possible D match to TRBD2 (5 bases). Trimming removed 5 bases at V and 6 bases at J, with 8 bases between. This CDR3 has 12 residues. The germline gives CDR1 MNHEY, CDR2 SMNVEV (reference sequence). The CDR3 here is CASSPTSNEQFF. CDR3 in DNA: TGTGCCAGCAGTCCTACTAGCAATGAGCAGTTCTTC.

The chain recombines TRBV6-5 with TRBJ1-1, with D perhaps matching TRBD1 (5 bases). V lost 7 bases to trimming and J lost 5 bases, with 20 bases between them. The germline V gene encodes CDR1 MNHEY and CDR2 SVGAGI. CDR3 length equals 15 residues. CDR3 coding DNA: TGTGCCAGCATCCAAGCGGGGGGATTGGGGACTGAAGCTTTCTTT. It specifies CASIQAGGLGTEAFF.

The chain has TRBV18 and TRBJ2-5, with no clear D. The J call is doubtful: the DNA matches TRBJ2-7 better. Germline V CDR1 and CDR2: KGHSH, LQKENI. The CDR3 has 17 amino acids. CDR3 nucleotides: TGTGCCAGCTCACCACCGAGGATTGACTCCCTTACCTACGAGCAGTACTTC. It encodes CASSPPRIDSLTYEQYF.

The table lists this clonotype with a few counts. J is TRBJ2-4 and V is TRBV6-2 or TRBV6-3; 8 nucleotides match TRBD1. The germline gives CDR1 MNHEY, CDR2 SVGEGT. The CDR3 is 14 amino acids. V shed 7 bases, J shed 4 bases, and the junction held 6 bases outside the gene matches. CDR3 sequence reads: CASTRTGNKNIQYF. The CDR3 coding sequence is TGTGCCAGCACGCGGACAGGGAATAAAAACATTCAGTACTTC.

The genes are TRBV5-1 and TRBJ2-1; D tentatively reads TRBD1 or TRBD2 (5 bases each). Germline V CDR1 and CDR2: SGHRS, YFSETQ. Trimming took off 2 bases at V and 2 bases at J, with 20 bases between the two ends. The CDR3 runs to 18 residues. The CDR3 reads CASSFRDPSSSTYNEQFF. As DNA, the CDR3 is TGCGCCAGCAGCTTCCGGGACCCTAGTAGCTCAACCTACAATGAGCAGTTCTTC.

This chain joins TRBV6-6 and TRBJ1-1, with TRBD1 matching 7 bases. The CDR3 spans 15 residues. The germline CDR1 and CDR2 sequences are MNHNY and SVGAGI (reference sequence). V gave up 3 bases and J gave up 2 bases; unmatched junction bases: 6. Written as DNA, the CDR3 is TGTGCCAGCAGTTATCCAGGGGGGTTTAACACTGAAGCTTTCTTT. It yields the protein CASSYPGGFNTEAFF.

This clonotype came up a few times. V gene TRBV10-3 combines with J gene TRBJ2-7; perhaps D is TRBD1 or TRBD2 (6 bases each). V gave up 0 bases and J gave up 2 bases, with 23 bases separating them. Germline V gene data show CDR1 as ENHRY and CDR2 as SYGVKD. The CDR3 covers 19 residues. Here the CDR3 DNA reads TGTGCCATCAGTGAGTCACAGACAGGAGGGGTGGGGAAACCCTACGAGCAGTACTTC. Encoded protein: CAISESQTGGVGKPYEQYF.

This clonotype was detected only a few times. The chain is built from TRBV10-1 and TRBJ2-1; 11 bases line up with TRBD2. After removal of 6 bases from V and 7 bases from J, the junction contained 14 bases not matched to a gene. The CDR3 consists of 17 residues. CDR1 and CDR2 from the germline V gene are WNHNN and SYGVQD (reference sequence). The CDR3 region is CASSASASGGNLNEQFF. The CDR3 coding sequence is TGCGCCAGCAGCGCCAGCGCTAGCGGGGGGAACTTAAATGAGCAGTTCTTC.

The chain has TRBV28 and TRBJ2-1; 11 bases align to TRBD1. V lost 5 bases to trimming and J lost 0 bases; unmatched junction nucleotides: 6. This CDR3 is built from 17 residues. Germline loops: CDR1 MDHEN, CDR2 SYDVKM. Here the CDR3 reads CASSPGTGGTSYNEQFF. In DNA form, the CDR3 reads TGTGCCAGCAGTCCCGGGACAGGGGGGACCTCCTACAATGAGCAGTTCTTC.

This clonotype was seen a handful of times. V and J are TRBV7-2 and TRBJ2-7; no reliable D call. V shed 7 bases and J shed 4 bases, with 17 bases lying between them. Per germline, CDR1 SGHTA and CDR2 FQGNSA. This CDR3 is built from 14 residues. CDR3 amino acids: CASTTQSAGYEQYF. The CDR3 region has the DNA TGTGCCAGCACCACACAGTCCGCCGGATACGAGCAGTACTTC. The full variable domain, completed using reference TRBV7-2 and TRBJ2-7, is GAGVSQSPSNKVTEKGKDVELRCDPISGHTALYWYRQSLGQGLEFLIYFQGNSAPDKSGLPSDRFSAERTGGSVSTLTIQRTQQEDSAVYLCASTTQSAGYEQYFGPGTRLTVT.

Only a few counts were recorded for this clonotype. J is TRBJ2-3 and V is TRBV5-1; the match to TRBD2 covers 8 bases. CDR1 and CDR2 (germline): SGHRS, YFSETQ. The CDR3 covers 15 residues. With V trimmed by 4 bases and J by 2 bases, 6 bases remained unmatched. The CDR3 here is CASSPTSGNTDTQYF. CDR3 DNA: TGCGCCAGCAGCCCCACTAGCGGTAACACAGATACGCAGTATTTT.

This clonotype appeared a few times. This sequence joins TRBV7-2 and TRBJ2-1; D call uncertain. The germline V and J ends were trimmed by 5 bases and 10 bases, with 12 bases remaining between them. The CDR3 is 12 amino acids. CDR1 is SGHTA, CDR2 FQGNSA, per germline. DNA for the CDR3: TGTGCCAGCAGCCATGCTTTGGGGGAGCAGTTCTTC. Translated, it gives CASSHALGEQFF.

The chain recombines TRBV3-1 with TRBJ1-2; D call uncertain. V dropped 0 bases and J dropped 4 bases, with 9 bases sitting between them. The CDR3 runs to 14 residues. Germline-derived CDR1 and CDR2 are LGHDT and YNNKEL (reference sequence). The CDR3, as DNA: TGTGCCAGCAGCCAAGATTCGGCCTCCTATGGCTACACCTTC. Its translation: CASSQDSASYGYTF.

This clonotype has only a few counts. This chain uses TRBV15 with TRBJ2-5; the D gene could be TRBD1 or TRBD2 (6 bases each). The V end was cut by 1 base, the J end by 1 base, with 13 bases between. The CDR3 covers 16 residues. From germline, CDR1 is LNHNV and CDR2 YYDKDF (reference sequence). This CDR3 reads CATSRVGGTSQETQYF. As DNA, the CDR3 is TGTGCCACCAGCAGAGTAGGGGGGACCAGCCAAGAGACCCAGTACTTC.

The chain carries TRBV14 and TRBJ1-6; D ambiguous. Germline-derived CDR1 and CDR2 are SGHDN and FVKESK. This CDR3 contains 15 residues. Trimming left V 0 bases short and J 11 bases short, with 14 bases between. CDR3 bases: TGTGCCAGCAGCCAAGATCGGGGTAGGAATCCACCCCTCCACTTT. This sequence encodes CASSQDRGRNPPLHF. Filled out from reference TRBV14 and TRBJ1-6, the complete variable domain reads EAGVTQFPSHSVIEKGQTVTLRCDPISGHDNLYWYRRVMGKEIKFLLHFVKESKQDESGMPNNRFLAERTGGTYSTLKVQPAELEDSGVYFCASSQDRGRNPPLHFGNGTRLTVT.

V and J are TRBV27 and TRBJ2-1; a weak D match, TRBD2 (5 bases). Trimming took 5 bases from V and 8 from J, leaving 7 bases between them. CDR1 is MNHEY, CDR2 SMNVEV, per germline (reference sequence). The CDR3 is made up of 11 amino acids. CDR3 coding DNA: TGTGCCAGCAGTGGAGCGGATGAGCAGTTCTTC. As protein: CASSGADEQFF.

The table lists this clonotype with a count of one. This chain uses TRBV7-2 with TRBJ2-4, with 7 bases that match TRBD1. The J call may be incorrect, as the DNA end agrees better with TRBJ2-7. Germline CDR1 reads SGHTA; CDR2 reads FQGNSA. This CDR3 contains 15 residues. CDR3 sequence (DNA): TGTGCCAGCAGCGGATCTGCCGGGACAGCCTACGAGCAGTACTTC. This translates into CASSGSAGTAYEQYF.

This clonotype was counted many times. The rearrangement joins TRBV29-1 to TRBJ2-3; D is ambiguous. This CDR3 has 12 amino acids. V was pared by 7 bases and J by 4 bases, with 12 bases between. Per germline, CDR1 SQVTM and CDR2 ANQGSEA. CDR3 protein: CSARHRADTQYF. In DNA form, the CDR3 reads TGCAGCGCGCGCCATAGGGCAGATACGCAGTATTTT.